This T cell receptor beta chain comes out of a study of blood T cell repertoires in COVID-19. Background on the study: The analysed material was cDNA or gDNA that came from T cells, B-cell-depleted T cells, or PBMCs.

Only one count was recorded for this clone. Across about two dozen US areas, participants ranged in age from about 18 to 100 years. Method: immunoSEQ multiplex PCR; TCRdb's copy keeps in-frame clones and lacks some. The profile shows around 290,000 clones, around 89% of them singletons. Sequencing was carried out using PBMCs or T cells enriched from blood (not recorded which). This clonotype originated in a woman aged 55 to 70 in a cohort exposed to, infected with or recovered from COVID-19 (not recorded which).

This CDR3 reads CASSPRTARAKNIQYF. In DNA form, the CDR3 reads TGTGCCAGCTCACCACGCACAGCAAGAGCCAAAAACATTCAGTACTTC. The J gene is TRBJ2-4, the V gene TRBV18; D remains unclear. Trimming pared 1 base from V and 0 bases from J, leaving 10 bases between. Germline CDR1 reads KGHSH; CDR2 reads LQKENI. This CDR3 is built from 16 residues.